The 4 T cell receptor beta chains below come from one sample, sequenced in a study of OX40 agonist ivuxolimab in advanced cancers. Sequenced by immunoSEQ multiplex PCR; TCRdb stores in-frame clones only, minus some. Altogether 20,000 to 25,000 clones are present, about 80% being singletons, with the ten largest covering around 24%. This specimen consisted of CD4+ or CD8+ T cells sorted from blood, obtained in a trial of the OX40 agonist ivuxolimab. Receptors were obtained from an adult with an advanced solid tumor such as melanoma, head and neck, liver or kidney cancer.

The J gene is TRBJ2-7, the V gene TRBV6-5; 7 positions match TRBD1. Germline trimming cut 8 bases from V and 3 bases from J; bases unmatched to any gene: 4. This CDR3 is built from 12 residues. CDR1 and CDR2 from the germline V gene are MNHEY and SVGAGI. The CDR3, as DNA: TGTGCCAGCGGGGGACAGTTCTACGAGCAGTACTTC. As protein: CASGGQFYEQYF.

The genes are TRBV9 and TRBJ2-5; the D is unclear. Germline CDR1 is SGDLS and CDR2 is YYNGEE. The CDR3 extends over 13 amino acids. The V gene lost 0 bases and the J gene lost 5 bases, with 8 bases spanning the gap. CDR3 nucleotide sequence: TGTGCCAGCAGCGTAGATTATTTTGAGACCCAGTACTTC. Its translation: CASSVDYFETQYF.

CDR3 nucleotide sequence: TGCGCCAGCAGCAGCGGACAGTATGGGGCAGATACGCAGTATTTT. It specifies CASSSGQYGADTQYF. The chain uses TRBV5-1 and TRBJ2-3, with a possible D match to TRBD1 (6 bases). Germline V gene lookup returns CDR1 SGHRS and CDR2 YFSETQ. The CDR3 spans 15 residues. With 4 bases removed from V and 4 bases from J, the gap between germline ends came to 16 bases.

This chain links TRBV9 with TRBJ2-1, with a tentative D call TRBD1 (5 bases). This CDR3 comprises 14 residues. The V end lost 3 bases, the J end lost 6 bases, and 13 bases lay between the germline ends. CDR1 is SGDLS, CDR2 YYNGEE, per germline. CDR3 DNA sequence: TGTGCCAGCAGCGGGGGCCCTGGCGGCAATGAGCAGTTCTTC. Translating gives CASSGGPGGNEQFF.